Listed here is a single T cell receptor beta chain. A few counts support this clone. Its specific antigen is unknown. No much larger clonotype is one base removed from it; base qualities were not supplied. In total, roughly 670 healthy bone marrow donors made up the cohort. At the time of sampling, every cohort member was nominally healthy, though immune exposures that went unrecorded were likely present. The donor was CMV seronegative and belonged to the group of under 400 seronegative cohort members. A peripheral blood sample was collected from each donor, and TCR beta sequencing was performed on peripheral blood mononuclear cells. Genomic DNA was extracted from the blood cell samples with the Qiagen DNeasy Blood Extraction Kit. Including the terminal cysteine and phenylalanine, the CDR3 comprises 14 residues. CDR3 DNA only is kept here, 42 bases in frame from base 1. CDR1 MNHEY and CDR2 SMNVEV are derived from the germline V gene (reference sequence). V loses 6 bases at its end and J loses 4 bases; junction bases beyond the gene matches: 7.

The library was prepared using the immunoSEQ multiplex PCR assay. For the multiplex PCR, a mixture combining 60 forward primers for TCR Vbeta segments and 13 reverse primers for TCR Jbeta segments was used. A multiplex PCR assay on genomic DNA amplified the CDR3 region of rearranged TCR beta genes. The amplified TCR beta libraries were sequenced on the Illumina HiSeq System as 87-base-pair reads. The paper's data handling went like this. A later analysis counted about 80 million unique TCR beta chains across the 650 to 800 repertoires, and roughly 11 million of these chains were shared by at least two donors. To remove PCR and sequencing errors, raw reads were error-corrected and collapsed into unique sequences using a nearest-neighbor algorithm that merged closely related sequences. To assign V, D and J gene segments, CDR3 sequences were aligned to IMGT reference sequences. For a sequence to be retained, a match of at least six nucleotides to both a V gene segment and a J gene segment was required. Rearrangements were classified as productive when the CDR3 lacked stop codons and remained in frame with V and J, and all other rearrangements were classified as non-productive. CDR3 was defined by IMGT convention, running from the second conserved V-encoded cysteine to the conserved J-encoded phenylalanine. Sequences without an unambiguous match to a single V gene segment were excluded from the earlier analysis of approximately 600 of the donors. In an earlier analysis of approximately 590 of the donors, a V segment was called functional when productive rearrangements were above 56.7%, and segregating when the standard deviation between donors exceeded 5%. A statistical classification framework was developed to diagnose cytomegalovirus status using the catalog of TCR beta chain sequences. In a later analysis, V and J genes were assigned by comparing TCR nucleotide sequences against IMGT/GENE-DB human TR gene sequences. Using the TCRdist pipeline, a later analysis assigned CDR3 sequences along with most-parsimonious VDJ recombination scenarios. In a later analysis, every TCR beta chain was defined by the combination of its CDR3 amino acid sequence and its V-gene family, and reads without a unique V-gene family were dropped. As a way to deal with suspected cross-contamination and a sequencing artifact, a later analysis dropped 640 or so nucleotide sequences that were highly shared and had low generation probability. In a later analysis, a clonal expansion index for each public chain was calculated from normalized within-repertoire ranks of inferred template counts. In a later analysis, generation probabilities were computed using a VDJ recombination model fitted to out-of-frame rearrangements, and the results were checked against IGoR. In a later analysis, hypergeometric tests were used to score TCR-TCR, TCR-HLA and TCR-CMV co-occurrence, with a repertoire-size bias correction applied to TCR pairs. False discovery rates were estimated in a later analysis by permuting HLA or CMV assignments 20 times. In a later analysis, co-occurring TCRs were grouped using DBSCAN, and TCRdist sequence similarity was added for clustering within HLA-allele-positive subsets. For co-occurrence clustering, repertoires with fewer than 30,000 or more than 120,000 public chains were excluded, along with five or six repertoires with anomalous nucleotide sharing. What TCRdb holds here is the immuneACCESS table cut down to in-frame rearrangements. Part of the clones is not present; checked against another copy, under half of the missing clones reflect an unresolved V gene, and the others are unexplained. Clone size and the V and J calls come from that table; the DNA yielded D and trimming. The sample table lists fewer than 200,000 clones, about four fifths of them with a count of one. The ten biggest clones cover about 1.5% of the sample.

This sample was included in a study of cytomegalovirus exposure and HLA in healthy donors (dated by TCRdb to 2016 to 2017). Looking at the study overall: In an earlier analysis of roughly 590 of the donors, roughly 300 Gb of sequence data and 90 million to 130 million unique TCR beta sequences from about 180 million T cells were reported. Genome-wide SNP genotypes for about 55% of the roughly 670 donors were used in a later genetic analysis, which treated that subset as a discovery cohort. A later analysis re-examined previously published TCR beta repertoires from several hundred donors and added high-resolution HLA genotyping to investigate patterns of TCR occurrence. The genetic ancestry cluster associated with self-reported Caucasian donors included about 81% of the approximately 430 genotyped donors. All discovery cohort repertoires had been generated on a single sequencing platform. The later analysis used no new phenotypic data to find candidate immune exposures, relying instead on TCR beta sequences and their occurrence across donors. Class I and class II HLA loci were covered by the typing at four-digit resolution. Along with the approximately 600-subject first cohort, a separate validation cohort of over a hundred different subjects was used. The study aimed to test whether signatures of past pathogen exposure could be identified by cataloging public T cell receptors. An early release that covered several hundred HLA-typed donors contained approximately 320 gigabases of sequencing data and 75 million to 100 million unique TCR sequences. To decide whether each TCR beta V gene segment behaved as functional or pseudogenic, an earlier analysis of approximately 600 of the donors relied on high-throughput TCR beta sequencing. About five DR-DQ haplotypes were treated as single units for association and clustering because of strong linkage in the cohort. The study combined high-throughput TCR immunosequencing, statistical association of individual TCRs with disease status, and machine learning to predict cytomegalovirus infection status. Using immunosequencing, the study profiled T cell repertoires from 640 or so subjects and related those repertoires to cytomegalovirus serostatus. The number of donors typed differed by locus, with 629-630 for A, B, C, DRB1 and DQB1, roughly 520 for DQA1, 600 to 610 for DPA1, and some 450 for DPB1. Across some 400 genotyped donors of the cohort, an average of about 240,000 unique TCR beta nucleotide sequences per donor were sequenced, and approximately 19% of those sequences were non-productive. Donor age, sex, ethnicity and CMV serostatus were compiled alongside the repertoire data. General findings and caveats noted by the study authors: In vitro tests confirmed that a few of the cytomegalovirus-associated TCR beta chains recognize cytomegalovirus antigens. Sequencing depth was assumed to be roughly uniform across donors in the presence/absence analyses, though that assumption may not hold. In the study, approximately 160 TCR beta chains were listed as associated with cytomegalovirus. In a later analysis, several top co-occurrence clusters were reported to appear linked to parvovirus B19, influenza, CMV and Epstein-Barr virus. When HLA alleles, especially DR and DQ, strongly co-occurred, TCR associations were difficult to assign to individual alleles. Most CMV-associated TCR beta chains appeared to be HLA-restricted in a later analysis, and the HLA associations seemed to be driven largely by CMV exposure. A later genetic analysis reported fewer N-insertions in productive TCRs among donors in an Asian-associated ancestry cluster than the roughly 700-donor mean. A further reported finding was that TCR beta sequences accurately predicted the HLA-A and HLA-B alleles for most subjects in the first cohort. Compared with equally common non-associated chains, HLA-associated TCR beta chains in a later analysis were more clonally expanded and had lower generation probabilities. For the cohort, immune exposure information was limited to CMV serostatus. It was suggested by the authors that the approach could potentially be generalized to other disease states and immunological phenotypes. An association between a missense DCLRE1C variant and V-gene and J-gene trimming of TCR beta chains was found in a later genetic analysis and replicated in an independent cohort. An earlier analysis of 450 to 750 of the donors showed that most TCR beta V segments appeared in productive rearrangements either about 87% or about 30% of the time, which broadly matched IMGT annotations. A later analysis associated 16,951 TCR beta sequences with specific HLA alleles at a false discovery rate of 0.05. The classifier was reported to diagnose cytomegalovirus status with high specificity and sensitivity in both the original cohort and the validation cohort. The earlier analysis of fewer than 750 of the donors excluded 15 to 20 rarely observed V segments, including chromosome 9 orphons, because counts were too low. This cohort had only TCR beta chains sequenced, and the lack of alpha or paired-chain data limited which features could be detected. In a later analysis, TCR association rates were found to vary across HLA loci, with the most associated TCRs seen for DRB1 alleles and the fewest for HLA-C alleles. Correlated functional status among segregating V segments might reflect linkage disequilibrium, but an unknown experimental factor could not be ruled out. While some public TCRs were present in many individuals, most TCR sequences turned up only very rarely across donors. Because HLA typing was missing for some donors at each locus, association tests included only the typed subset. A cluster of highly shared sequence variants was judged likely to represent a technical artifact of the sequencing pipeline. Some IMGT-functional V segments, including TRBV6-2 and TRBV6-3, could not be told apart with the 87-base-pair reads, so those segments were excluded.

Sequencing used PBMCs. This chain is built from TRBV27 and TRBJ2-7; TRBD1 lines up with 9 middle nucleotides. The TCR originated in a male donor in good health and CMV-seronegative. The CDR3 loop reads CASRGTGWIYEQYF. The nucleotide sequence reads as follows: TGTGCCAGCAGAGGGACAGGGTGGATTTACGAGCAGTACTTC.